What follows are 9 T cell receptor beta chains derived from one specimen sequenced in a study of metastatic and nonmetastatic thyroid tumors (TCRdb year 2020). No patient had received any treatment before thyroid surgery. Receptor amplification or capture employed PCR. The sequencer was an Illumina HiSeq 4000. The public reads were reprocessed in TCRdb via fastp at Q25 and MiXCR, keeping in-frame beta chains. The sample contains about 40,000 clones, approximately 19% of them found a single time. Of the sample, roughly 15% is held by the ten largest clones. Material: tumor tissue. These receptors were taken from a female donor with papillary thyroid cancer or a benign thyroid nodule (not recorded which). Some clones in this sample may be carry-over from other donors' samples.

The CDR3 spells CASSLAVYNTGELFF. The CDR3 nucleotides read TGCGCCAGCAGCTTGGCAGTGTACAACACCGGGGAGCTGTTTTTT. This chain uses TRBV5-1 with TRBJ2-2; D call uncertain. Germline-derived CDR1 and CDR2 are SGHRS and YFSETQ. The CDR3 extends over 15 amino acids. Trimming removed 0 bases at V and 2 bases at J, with 8 bases between.

In its sample, this clone was seen many times. The V and J genes are TRBV7-9 and TRBJ1-1, with TRBD1 identical over 8 bases. CDR3 length: 12 amino acids. J was trimmed by 8 bases and V by 5 bases; bases with no gene match: 4. CDR1 and CDR2 from the germline V gene are SEHNR and FQNEAQ (reference sequence). Here the CDR3 DNA reads TGTGCCAGCAGCGACAGGGGAGCCGAAGCTTTCTTT. It encodes CASSDRGAEAFF.

This chain links TRBV30 with TRBJ2-2; the D gene is possibly TRBD1 (6 bases). Per the germline V gene, CDR1 is GTSNPN and CDR2 is SVGIG (reference sequence). CDR3 size: 14 residues. V was trimmed by 6 bases and J by 2 bases, leaving 13 bases between them. The chain's CDR3 is CACPSGHNTGELFF. DNA of the CDR3: TGTGCCTGCCCTTCGGGACATAACACCGGGGAGCTGTTTTTT.

In this sample, this clone turned up many times. V is TRBV6-1 and J is TRBJ2-1; perhaps TRBD2 as D (6 bases). The germline CDR1 and CDR2 sequences are MNHNS and SASEGT. The germline V and J ends were trimmed by 8 bases and 4 bases, with 18 bases remaining between them. The CDR3 runs to 15 residues. DNA for the CDR3: TGTGCCAGCTCCACCGGGGGAAAGGGGTACAATGAGCAGTTCTTC. It is translated as CASSTGGKGYNEQFF.

This clone was seen repeatedly, ten times or more. This sequence joins TRBV2 and TRBJ2-1; 14 nucleotides align to TRBD2. V was clipped by 6 bases and J by 7 bases; unmatched bases: 8. The CDR3 is 16 residues long. Germline CDR1 is SNHLY and CDR2 is FYNNEI. In DNA form, the CDR3 reads TGTGCCAGCAGACGGGGACTAGCGGGAGTTAGGAATGAGCAGTTCTTC. This encodes CASRRGLAGVRNEQFF. The full variable domain, with the rest looked up from reference TRBV2 and TRBJ2-1, is EPEVTQTPSHQVTQMGQEVILRCVPISNHLYFYWYRQILGQKVEFLVSFYNNEISEKSEIFDDQFSVERPDGSNFTLKIRSTKLEDSAMYFCASRRGLAGVRNEQFFGPGTRLTVL.

This clone is a singleton in its sample. At one end the junction does not follow the germline gene, possibly because of a read error. The gene calls are TRBV4-1 and TRBJ2-1; possibly TRBD2 for D (6 bases). This CDR3 spans 16 amino acids. CDR1 and CDR2 from the germline V gene are MGHRA and YSYEKL. The CDR3 nucleotides are TGCGCCAGCAGCTATACTAGTGGGAGGAGGAACAATGGGCAGTTCTTT. Translation: CASSYTSGRRNNGQFF.

This clone was picked up many times. This chain connects TRBV7-3 to TRBJ2-7; D unclear. This CDR3 comprises 13 residues. Germline V CDR1 and CDR2: SGHTA, FQGTGA. The germline V and J ends were trimmed by 2 bases and 2 bases, with 7 bases remaining between them. The CDR3 bases are TGTGCCAGCAGCTTAGGCAGCACCTACGAGCAGTACTTC. Amino acid sequence: CASSLGSTYEQYF.

The V gene is TRBV20-1, the J gene TRBJ1-2; 7 bases fit TRBD1. Trimming took 0 bases from V and 4 from J; bases not matched to a gene: 8. The germline CDR1 and CDR2 sequences are DFQATT and SNEGSKA (reference sequence). The CDR3 runs to 15 residues. CDR3 nucleotides: TGCAGTGCTAGAGATCCCGAAGGGGGCAGCTATGGCTACACCTTC. Encoded protein: CSARDPEGGSYGYTF.

This clone was detected a few times. The DNA for the CDR3 is TGTGCCAGCAGTGTGTCAGGCTATGGCTACACCTTC. Its translation: CASSVSGYGYTF. V and J are TRBV6-1 and TRBJ1-2; the D is unclear. V dropped 4 bases and J dropped 4 bases, with 7 bases sitting between them. Germline V gene lookup returns CDR1 MNHNS and CDR2 SASEGT. This CDR3 contains 12 residues.